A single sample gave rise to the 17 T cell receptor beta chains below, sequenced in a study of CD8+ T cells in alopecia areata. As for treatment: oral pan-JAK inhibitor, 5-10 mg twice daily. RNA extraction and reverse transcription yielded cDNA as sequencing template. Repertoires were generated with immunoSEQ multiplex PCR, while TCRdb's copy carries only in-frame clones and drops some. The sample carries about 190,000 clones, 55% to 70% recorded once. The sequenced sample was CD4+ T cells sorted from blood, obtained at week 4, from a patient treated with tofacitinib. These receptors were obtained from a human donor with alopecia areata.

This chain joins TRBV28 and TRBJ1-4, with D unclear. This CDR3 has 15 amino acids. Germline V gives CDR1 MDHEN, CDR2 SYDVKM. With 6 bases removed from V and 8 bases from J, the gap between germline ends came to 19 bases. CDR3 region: CASSQPSGSDEKLFF. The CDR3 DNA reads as TGTGCCAGCAGCCAGCCTTCGGGGTCGGACGAAAAACTGTTTTTT.

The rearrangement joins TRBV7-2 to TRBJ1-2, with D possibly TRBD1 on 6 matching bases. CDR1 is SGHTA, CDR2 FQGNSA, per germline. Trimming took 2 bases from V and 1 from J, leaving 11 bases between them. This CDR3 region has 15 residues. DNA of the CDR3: TGTGCCAGCAGCTTACGGACAGCCCGTAACTATGGCTACACCTTC. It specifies CASSLRTARNYGYTF.

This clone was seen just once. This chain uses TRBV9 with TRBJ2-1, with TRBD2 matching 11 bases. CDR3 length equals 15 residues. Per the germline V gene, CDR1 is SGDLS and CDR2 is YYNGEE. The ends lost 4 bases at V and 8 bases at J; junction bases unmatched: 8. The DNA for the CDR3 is TGTGCCAGCAGCCCGTTAGCGGGAGGGAGGGATGAGCAGTTCTTC. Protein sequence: CASSPLAGGRDEQFF.

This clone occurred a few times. The CDR3 reads CASSLVGTDTQYF. The DNA of the CDR3 is TGTGCCAGCAGCTTGGTCGGCACAGATACGCAGTATTTT. The J gene is TRBJ2-3, the V gene TRBV5-4; no clear D. V lost 0 bases, J lost 1 base, and 3 bases lay in between. The germline gives CDR1 SGHNT, CDR2 YYREEE (reference sequence). The CDR3 has 13 amino acids.

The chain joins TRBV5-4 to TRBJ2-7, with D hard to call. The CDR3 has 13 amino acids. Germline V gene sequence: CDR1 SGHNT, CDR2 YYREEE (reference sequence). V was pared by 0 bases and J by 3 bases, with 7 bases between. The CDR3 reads CASSLGTIYEQYF. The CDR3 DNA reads TGTGCCAGCAGCTTGGGCACGATCTACGAGCAGTACTTC.

The CDR3 DNA follows: TGCAGCCCTAAAGCGGGAGGAGTCCACGAGCAGTACTTC. It translates to CSPKAGGVHEQYF. The chain recombines TRBV29-1 with TRBJ2-7; TRBD2 aligns across 9 bases. The length of the CDR3 is 13 residues. The germline CDR1 and CDR2 sequences are SQVTM and ANQGSEA. V gave up 8 bases and J gave up 5 bases; unmatched junction bases: 10.

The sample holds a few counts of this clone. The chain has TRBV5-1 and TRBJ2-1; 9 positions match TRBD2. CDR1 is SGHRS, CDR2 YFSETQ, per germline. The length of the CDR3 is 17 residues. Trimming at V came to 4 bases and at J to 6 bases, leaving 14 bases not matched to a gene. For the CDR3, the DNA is TGCGCCAGCAGCCCGGGGTTGCGGGAGGGCCGCCCCAATGAGCAGTTCTTC. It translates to CASSPGLREGRPNEQFF.

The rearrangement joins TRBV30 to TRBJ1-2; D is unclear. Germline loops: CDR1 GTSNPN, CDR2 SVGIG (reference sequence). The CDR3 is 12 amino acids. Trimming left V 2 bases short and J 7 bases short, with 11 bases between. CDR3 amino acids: CAWSLLAPGYTF. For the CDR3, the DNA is TGTGCCTGGAGTCTCCTTGCGCCTGGCTACACCTTC.

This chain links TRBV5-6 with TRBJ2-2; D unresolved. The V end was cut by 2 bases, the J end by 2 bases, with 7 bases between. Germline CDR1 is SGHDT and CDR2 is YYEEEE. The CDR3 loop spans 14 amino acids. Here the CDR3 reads CASSFGTNTGELFF. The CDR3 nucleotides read TGTGCCAGCAGCTTCGGTACCAACACCGGGGAGCTGTTTTTT.

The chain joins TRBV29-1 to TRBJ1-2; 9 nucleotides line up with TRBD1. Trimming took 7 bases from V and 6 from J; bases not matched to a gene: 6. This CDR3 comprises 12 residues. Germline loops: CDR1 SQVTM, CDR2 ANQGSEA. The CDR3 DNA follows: TGCAGCGCACAGGGGGCAGGAAATGGCTACACCTTC. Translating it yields CSAQGAGNGYTF.

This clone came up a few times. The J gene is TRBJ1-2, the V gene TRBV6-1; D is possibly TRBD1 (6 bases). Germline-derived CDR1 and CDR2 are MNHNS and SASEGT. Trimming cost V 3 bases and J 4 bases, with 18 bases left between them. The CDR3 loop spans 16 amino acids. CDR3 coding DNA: TGTGCCAGCAGTGACTACCGGGACACCCGGGTCTATGGCTACACCTTC. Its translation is CASSDYRDTRVYGYTF.

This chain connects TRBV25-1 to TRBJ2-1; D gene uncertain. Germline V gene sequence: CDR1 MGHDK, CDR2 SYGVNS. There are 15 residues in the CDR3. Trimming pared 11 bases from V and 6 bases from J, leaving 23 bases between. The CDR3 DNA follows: TGTGCCGGTCAACAGAAGGTCGACCCCTGCAATGAGCAGTTCTTC. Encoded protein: CAGQQKVDPCNEQFF.

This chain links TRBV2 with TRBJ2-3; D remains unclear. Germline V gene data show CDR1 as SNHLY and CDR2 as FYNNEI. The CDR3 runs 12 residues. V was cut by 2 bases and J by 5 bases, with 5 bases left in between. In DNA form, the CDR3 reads TGTGCCAGCAGTGAATACGGAGATACGCAGTATTTT. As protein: CASSEYGDTQYF.

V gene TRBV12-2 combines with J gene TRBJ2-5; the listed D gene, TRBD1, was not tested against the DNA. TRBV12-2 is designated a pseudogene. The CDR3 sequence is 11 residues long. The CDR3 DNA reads TGTGCAAGTCGCCCACAAGAGACCCAGTACTTC. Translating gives CASRPQETQYF.

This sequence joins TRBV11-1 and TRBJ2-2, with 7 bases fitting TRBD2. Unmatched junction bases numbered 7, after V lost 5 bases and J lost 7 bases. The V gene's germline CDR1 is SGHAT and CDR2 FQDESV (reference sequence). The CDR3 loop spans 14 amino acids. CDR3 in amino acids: CASSPRGGVGELFF. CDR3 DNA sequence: TGTGCCAGCAGCCCCCGCGGGGGTGTCGGGGAGCTGTTTTTT.

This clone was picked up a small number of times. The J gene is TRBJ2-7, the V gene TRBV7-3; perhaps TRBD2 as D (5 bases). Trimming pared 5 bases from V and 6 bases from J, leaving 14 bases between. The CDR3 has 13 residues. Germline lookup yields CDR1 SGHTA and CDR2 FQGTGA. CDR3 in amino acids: CASSPRPGIEQYF. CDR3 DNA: TGTGCCAGCAGCCCCCGTCCCGGGATCGAGCAGTACTTC.

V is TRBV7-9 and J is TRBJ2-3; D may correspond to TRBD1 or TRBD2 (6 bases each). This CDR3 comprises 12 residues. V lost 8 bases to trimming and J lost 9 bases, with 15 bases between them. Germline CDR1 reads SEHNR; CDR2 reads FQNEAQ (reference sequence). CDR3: CASGRGGDTQYF. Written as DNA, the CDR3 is TGTGCCAGCGGCAGGGGAGGTGACACGCAGTATTTT.